The 18 T cell receptor beta chains below were found in one sample sequenced in a study of shared clonotypes between healthy human individuals. Generated by immunoSEQ multiplex PCR, the TCRdb table keeps only in-frame clones and is missing some. The sample has roughly 2,500,000 clones, under 95% seen once; the top ten hold approximately 0.36%. The sequencing input was naive CD4+ T cells from PBMCs. Subset of the sample: CD45RA+ positively selected. Source of these receptors: a man aged 18 to 30 in good health. Some clones in this sample may be carry-over from other donors' samples.

The chain has TRBV6-4 and TRBJ2-3; no definite D call. The length of the CDR3 is 15 residues. Deletions cut 4 bases from V and 1 base from J, with 12 bases between. CDR1 MRHNA and CDR2 SNTAGT come from the germline V gene. The CDR3 loop reads CASSGFGRGTDTQYF. Here the CDR3 DNA reads TGTGCCAGCAGTGGTTTTGGCAGAGGCACAGATACGCAGTATTTT.

This clone was counted a single time. The chain carries TRBV5-5 and TRBJ2-3; maybe TRBD2 (6 bases). The CDR3 loop spans 13 amino acids. V was trimmed by 7 bases and J by 7 bases, leaving 16 bases between them. The germline V gene has CDR1 SGHKS and CDR2 YYEKEE (reference sequence). The CDR3 sequence: CASLSQGGNTQYF. As DNA, the CDR3 is TGTGCCAGCCTTTCTCAGGGAGGCAATACGCAGTATTTT.

The gene calls are TRBV7-3 and TRBJ2-2, with D unresolved. The germline V and J ends were trimmed by 1 base and 3 bases, with 6 bases remaining between them. The CDR3 consists of 14 residues. Germline lookup yields CDR1 SGHTA and CDR2 FQGTGA. The CDR3 nucleotides are TGTGCCAGCAGCTTAAGCACAGACACCGGGGAGCTGTTTTTT. Translated, it gives CASSLSTDTGELFF.

V is TRBV19 and J is TRBJ1-2; the D gene is possibly TRBD1 (6 bases). The germline CDR1 and CDR2 sequences are LNHDA and SQIVND (reference sequence). This CDR3 comprises 14 residues. V was clipped by 4 bases and J by 5 bases, with 14 bases between them. CDR3 protein: CASSTSGQGYGYTF. CDR3 nucleotides: TGTGCCAGTAGTACCTCAGGGCAGGGGTATGGCTACACCTTC.

This clone showed up just a few times. This chain uses TRBV7-9 with TRBJ1-3; 9 positions match TRBD1. The CDR3 covers 15 residues. Germline V gene lookup returns CDR1 SEHNR and CDR2 FQNEAQ (reference sequence). The trim removed 4 bases at V and 3 bases at J, leaving 4 bases unmatched. As DNA, the CDR3 is TGTGCCAGCAGCTCGGGACAGGGAGATGGAAACACCATATATTTT. This encodes CASSSGQGDGNTIYF. The full variable domain, rest sourced from reference TRBV7-9 and TRBJ1-3, is DTGVSQNPRHKITKRGQNVTFRCDPISEHNRLYWYRQTLGQGPEFLTYFQNEAQLEKSRLLSDRFSAERPKGSFSTLEIQRTEQGDSAMYLCASSSGQGDGNTIYFGEGSWLTVV.

The chain employs TRBV6-6 and TRBJ2-7; the D gene could be TRBD1 or TRBD2 (7 bases each). Germline CDR1 MNHNY, CDR2 SVGAGI (reference sequence). CDR3 length equals 16 residues. The V end lost 2 bases, the J end lost 1 base, and 15 bases lay between the germline ends. The CDR3 region has the DNA TGTGCCAGCAGTTACCGACAGGGAGGGAGTTCCTACGAGCAGTACTTC. This sequence encodes CASSYRQGGSSYEQYF.

CDR3 DNA sequence: TGTGCCAGCAGCTTAGCGTTTCGACAGGGGCCTAGCACAGATACGCAGTATTTT. The encoded protein is CASSLAFRQGPSTDTQYF. J is TRBJ2-3 and V is TRBV7-9, with TRBD1 matching 8 bases. Germline V CDR1 and CDR2: SEHNR, FQNEAQ (reference sequence). The CDR3 is made up of 18 amino acids. V lost 0 bases, J lost 0 bases, and 8 bases stayed unmatched.

This clone was seen only once. This rearrangement joins TRBV7-2 to TRBJ1-4, with TRBD1 matching 10 bases. The germline gives CDR1 SGHTA, CDR2 FQGNSA. The trim removed 5 bases at V and 2 bases at J, leaving 5 bases unmatched. CDR3 length: 16 residues. In nucleotides, the CDR3 is TGTGCCAGCAGCAGACAGGGGGCGCAGACTAATGAAAAACTGTTTTTT. The encoded protein is CASSRQGAQTNEKLFF.

V and J are TRBV28 and TRBJ2-2; D perhaps matches TRBD2 (5 bases). Trimming shortened V by 2 bases and J by 2 bases, and 12 bases separated the two germline ends. The length of the CDR3 is 16 residues. The germline V gene has CDR1 MDHEN and CDR2 SYDVKM. This chain's CDR3 is CASSLEGKTNTGELFF. The CDR3 DNA is TGTGCCAGCAGTTTAGAGGGAAAAACAAACACCGGGGAGCTGTTTTTT. The variable domain in full, with the rest retrieved from reference TRBV28 and TRBJ2-2, is DVKVTQSSRYLVKRTGEKVFLECVQDMDHENMFWYRQDPGLGLRLIYFSYDVKMKEKGDIPEGYSVSREKKERFSLILESASTNQTSMYLCASSLEGKTNTGELFFGEGSRLTVL.

The rearrangement joins TRBV28 to TRBJ2-7; TRBD2 might be the D (5 bases). Trimming cost V 6 bases and J 2 bases, with 8 bases left between them. Germline lookup yields CDR1 MDHEN and CDR2 SYDVKM. CDR3 size: 12 residues. In DNA, the CDR3 is TGTGCCAGCAGCCCTAGCACCTACGAGCAGTACTTC. It translates to CASSPSTYEQYF.

The chain recombines TRBV19 with TRBJ2-7; 7 nucleotides line up with TRBD1. Germline CDR1 is LNHDA and CDR2 is SQIVND (reference sequence). The junction had 12 bases not matched to a gene; V was cut back by 1 base and J by 6 bases. This CDR3 has 16 amino acids. CDR3 coding DNA: TGTGCCAGTAGTATAGGCCCCGGGACAGTGGAAGCCGAGCAGTACTTC. This sequence encodes CASSIGPGTVEAEQYF.

V usage is TRBV7-3 and J usage is TRBJ2-7; the D is unclear. This CDR3 region has 13 residues. V was pared by 2 bases and J by 10 bases, with 15 bases between. Germline CDR1 reads SGHTA; CDR2 reads FQGTGA. Here the CDR3 DNA reads TGTGCCAGCAGCTTAGATGGCCCGACGCCCCAGTACTTC. Translated: CASSLDGPTPQYF.

This chain joins TRBV18 and TRBJ2-7; TRBD1 matches 7 bases. The CDR3 contains 15 residues. With V trimmed by 0 bases and J by 3 bases, 5 bases remained unmatched. Germline V lookup: CDR1 KGHSH, CDR2 LQKENI. This CDR3 reads CASSPPGRGNYEQYF. In DNA form, the CDR3 reads TGTGCCAGCTCACCACCAGGCAGGGGGAACTACGAGCAGTACTTC.

The chain links TRBV28 to TRBJ2-1; maybe TRBD2 (5 bases). The length of the CDR3 is 15 residues. The V and J ends lost 7 bases and 0 bases respectively, with 13 bases between them. In germline, CDR1 is MDHEN, CDR2 SYDVKM. CDR3 sequence: CASKLGKSSYNEQFF. CDR3 nucleotides: TGTGCCAGCAAACTCGGGAAGAGCTCCTACAATGAGCAGTTCTTC.

The chain carries TRBV7-6 and TRBJ2-7; TRBD1 aligns across 8 bases. Losses at the gene ends were 2 bases for V and 0 bases for J; bases not matched to a gene: 18. Looked up from germline, CDR1 is SGHVS and CDR2 is FNYEAQ. The CDR3 totals 20 residues. CDR3 in amino acids: CASSLRVRPVGDRLSYEQYF. DNA of the CDR3: TGTGCCAGCAGCTTAAGGGTCCGGCCGGTCGGGGACAGGCTCTCCTACGAGCAGTACTTC.

The chain has TRBV10-3 and TRBJ2-7; D is unclear. CDR1 is ENHRY and CDR2 is SYGVKD in the germline V gene. Deletions cut 3 bases from V and 7 bases from J, with 10 bases between. The CDR3 has 12 amino acids. The CDR3 DNA sequence: TGTGCCATCAGTGAAATTGGAAGAGAGCAGTACTTC. Translated: CAISEIGREQYF.

The rearrangement links TRBV4-2 to TRBJ1-4; D may be TRBD1 (6 bases). The CDR3 runs 15 residues. V lost 1 base and J lost 4, with 10 bases in between. Per germline, CDR1 LGHNA and CDR2 YNFKEQ. CDR3 sequence (DNA): TGTGCCAGCAGCCAAGGGGGGGGCAATAATGAAAAACTGTTTTTT. It translates to CASSQGGGNNEKLFF.

The chain carries TRBV7-9 and TRBJ1-3; possibly TRBD1 for D (5 bases). Germline assignment: CDR1 SEHNR and CDR2 FQNEAQ (reference sequence). Trimming removed 0 bases from V and 3 bases from J, with 12 bases in between. The CDR3 spans 16 residues. This CDR3 reads CASSLAIGDLGNTIYF. The DNA of the CDR3 is TGTGCCAGCAGCTTAGCCATCGGGGACCTTGGAAACACCATATATTTT.